This TCR beta chain was retrieved from a study of Ad26.COV2.S vaccination and SARS-CoV-2 variants. Study summary: Trial arm assignment for the donor was COV1001 Ad26.COV2.S. Ad26.COV2.S shots went into the muscle once or twice, 56 days apart.

Study-level points and caveats: Possibly, TCR breadth and depth analyses underestimated total T cell responses.

Assay: immunoSEQ multiplex PCR; the TCRdb copy retains only in-frame clones and omits some. The table shows 430,000 or so clones, with 75% to 95% occurring only once. As regards this clone: Its antigen is currently unknown.

The germline gives CDR1 SGDLS, CDR2 YYNGEE. The CDR3 is 13 residues long. Trimming took 3 bases from V and 14 from J; bases not matched to a gene: 8. The treatment: some 19 received Ad26.COV2.S at low or high dose, single or two shots; roughly five received placebo; per-sample allocation not given. The samples were gathered on day 63 after the first injection of vaccine or placebo. The sample came from a Boston adult aged 18-55 years. The V gene is TRBV9, the J gene TRBJ1-6, with 7 bases identical to TRBD1. This clonotype was obtained from a person aged 18 to 65 who received the Ad26.COV2.S COVID-19 vaccine or a placebo. Sequencing used peripheral blood, obtained in a trial of Ad26.COV2.S vaccine versus placebo. The CDR3 is CASSETGVATLHF. The CDR3 nucleotides are TGTGCCAGCAGCGAAACAGGGGTCGCGACCCTCCACTTT. Using reference TRBV9 and TRBJ1-6 for the parts outside the CDR3, the full variable domain is DSGVTQTPKHLITATGQRVTLRCSPRSGDLSVYWYQQSLDQGLQFLIQYYNGEERAKGNILERFSAQQFPDLHSELNLSSLELGDSALYFCASSETGVATLHFGNGTRLTVT.